These 5 T cell receptor beta chains originate from one sample sequenced in a study of shared clonotypes between healthy human individuals. Sequenced by immunoSEQ multiplex PCR; TCRdb stores in-frame clones only, minus some. This sample has around 350,000 clones, with about 70% found just once. Input material: memory CD4+ T cells sorted from blood. Subset indicated: CD45RA-negative fraction. The receptors derive from a man aged 30 to 39 in good health.

This sequence joins TRBV5-1 and TRBJ2-5; 13 bases align to TRBD2. With V trimmed by 3 bases and J by 5 bases, 7 bases remained unmatched. The CDR3 extends over 16 amino acids. CDR1 and CDR2 (germline): SGHRS, YFSETQ. The chain's CDR3 is CASSSGLAGVWETQYF. The CDR3 coding sequence is TGCGCCAGCAGCTCCGGACTAGCGGGAGTATGGGAGACCCAGTACTTC.

The chain employs TRBV28 and TRBJ1-1, with no clear D. The CDR3 consists of 13 residues. Germline V gives CDR1 MDHEN, CDR2 SYDVKM. Trimming took 3 bases from V and 1 from J, leaving 6 bases between them. The CDR3 DNA reads as TGTGCCAGCAGTTTTCATCCGAACACTGAAGCTTTCTTT. This codes for CASSFHPNTEAFF. Based on the CDR3 plus reference TRBV28 and TRBJ1-1, the full variable domain is DVKVTQSSRYLVKRTGEKVFLECVQDMDHENMFWYRQDPGLGLRLIYFSYDVKMKEKGDIPEGYSVSREKKERFSLILESASTNQTSMYLCASSFHPNTEAFFGQGTRLTVV.

This clone turned up a few times. The sample carries other DNA sequences with the same CDR3. This chain uses TRBV2 with TRBJ2-7; the D is unclear. The germline CDR1 and CDR2 sequences are SNHLY and FYNNEI. This CDR3 contains 12 residues. V was trimmed by 0 bases and J by 4 bases, leaving 4 bases between them. The CDR3 sequence: CASSEAGYEQYF. CDR3 nucleotides: TGTGCCAGCAGTGAAGCCGGGTACGAGCAGTACTTC.

The chain recombines TRBV9 with TRBJ1-5; D unresolved. The germline V gene encodes CDR1 SGDLS and CDR2 YYNGEE. The CDR3 sequence is 16 residues long. V gave up 0 bases and J gave up 0 bases, with 10 bases separating them. CDR3 amino acids: CASSVGSGTSNQPQHF. CDR3 in DNA: TGTGCCAGCAGCGTAGGCTCAGGCACTAGCAATCAGCCCCAGCATTTT.

This chain connects TRBV30 to TRBJ1-2, with D tentatively TRBD1 (5 bases). The CDR3 is 16 amino acids. Trimming shortened V by 1 base and J by 1 base, and 16 bases separated the two germline ends. Looked up from germline, CDR1 is GTSNPN and CDR2 is SVGIG (reference sequence). CDR3 region: CAWSAQSGGDNYGYTF. The CDR3 nucleotides are TGTGCCTGGAGTGCTCAGTCCGGGGGGGATAACTATGGCTACACCTTC. Together with reference TRBV30 and TRBJ1-2, the CDR3 gives the full variable domain: SQTIHQWPATLVQPVGSPLSLECTVEGTSNPNLYWYRQAAGRGLQLLFYSVGIGQISSEVPQNLSASRPQDRQFILSSKKLLLSDSGFYLCAWSAQSGGDNYGYTFGSGTRLTVV.